This T cell receptor beta chain is drawn from a study of technical replicates of blood from several donors. This clone was seen once. CDR3 size: 15 residues. V was pared by 5 bases and J by 8 bases, with 7 bases of the junction left unmatched. Germline values: CDR1 MNHEY, CDR2 SVGAGI. Sequenced by immunoSEQ multiplex PCR; TCRdb stores in-frame clones only, minus some. The table lists some 77,000 clones, about 96% of them singletons. The sample comprised T cells isolated from PBMCs. This rearrangement joins TRBV6-5 to TRBJ2-1; 12 bases agree with TRBD2. The TCR originated in a human donor in good health. CDR3 sequence: CASSGGTSGYDEQFF. The DNA of the CDR3 is TGTGCCAGCAGTGGGGGGACTAGCGGGTATGATGAGCAGTTCTTC.